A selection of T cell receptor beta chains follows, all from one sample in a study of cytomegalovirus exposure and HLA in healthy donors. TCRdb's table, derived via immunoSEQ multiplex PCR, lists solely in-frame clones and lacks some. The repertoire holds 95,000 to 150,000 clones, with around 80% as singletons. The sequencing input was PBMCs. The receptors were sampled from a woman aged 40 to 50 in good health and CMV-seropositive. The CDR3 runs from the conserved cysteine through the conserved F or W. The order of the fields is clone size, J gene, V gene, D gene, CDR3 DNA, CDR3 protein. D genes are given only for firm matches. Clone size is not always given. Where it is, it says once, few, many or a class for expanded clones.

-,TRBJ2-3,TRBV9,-,TGTGCCAGCAGCGTAGCGGCAGATACGCAGTATTTT,CASSVAADTQYF
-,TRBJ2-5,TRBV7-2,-,TGTGCCAGCAGCTTAGCGGGACTCCCGGTGGAAACCCAGTACTTC,CASSLAGLPVETQYF
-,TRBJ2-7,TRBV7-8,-,TGTGCCAGCAGCCCACGGGAAACCAACTACGAGCAGTACTTC,CASSPRETNYEQYF
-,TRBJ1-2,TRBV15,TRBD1,TGTGCCACGGGTGGACAGGGGTATGGCTACACCTTC,CATGGQGYGYTF
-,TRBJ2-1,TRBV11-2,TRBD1,TGTGCCAGCAGCTTCGGACAGGGAGTAACCTCCTACAATGAGCAGTTCTTC,CASSFGQGVTSYNEQFF
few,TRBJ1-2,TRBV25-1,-,TGTGCCAGCAGTCGCTCTAGCGGCCAGAATTATGGCTACACCTTC,CASSRSSGQNYGYTF
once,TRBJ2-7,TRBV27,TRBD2,TGTGCCAGCAGTAGACTAGCGGTAGGGGCCGAGCAGTACTTC,CASSRLAVGAEQYF
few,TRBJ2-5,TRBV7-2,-,TGTGCCAGCAGCTGGGGCTTGGAAGAGACCCAGTACTTC,CASSWGLEETQYF
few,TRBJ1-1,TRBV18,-,TGTGCCAGCTCACCGTCCCGCGTTGAAGCTTTCTTT,CASSPSRVEAFF
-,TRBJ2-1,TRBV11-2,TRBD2,TGTGCCAGCAGGGGGACTAGCGGGCGAGGCAATGAGCAGTTCTTC,CASRGTSGRGNEQFF
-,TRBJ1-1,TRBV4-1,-,TGCGCCAGCAGCCAACCGACACGGCTGAACACTGAAGCTTTCTTT,CASSQPTRLNTEAFF
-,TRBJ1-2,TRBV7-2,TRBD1,TGTGCCAGCAGCACCCCAGGGGGAATCTATGGCTACACCTTC,CASSTPGGIYGYTF
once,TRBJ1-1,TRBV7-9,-,TGTGCCAGCAGCTTAGCGGGAGGGGCCAATAAAGCTTTCTTT,CASSLAGGANKAFF
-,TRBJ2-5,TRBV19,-,TGTGCCAGTAGTATCCAGGGGCTGGAGACCCAGTACTTC,CASSIQGLETQYF
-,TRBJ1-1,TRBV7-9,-,TGTGCCAGCAGACGAAACTCAGGGGTCGGGGGGCCTGGCACTGAAGCTTTCTTT,CASRRNSGVGGPGTEAFF
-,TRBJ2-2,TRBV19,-,TGTGCCAGTATTTACACACCGAACACCGGGGAGCTGTTTTTT,CASIYTPNTGELFF
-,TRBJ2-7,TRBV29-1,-,TGCAGCGTTGAAGTTGTAGAGGGGGCCTACGAGCAGTACTTC,CSVEVVEGAYEQYF
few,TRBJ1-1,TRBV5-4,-,TGTGCCAGCAGCTTGCGGATCAGGGGCGGCACTGAAGCTTTCTTT,CASSLRIRGGTEAFF
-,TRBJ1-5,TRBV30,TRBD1,TGTGCCTGGAGCGGACAGGTGAATCAGCCCCAGCATTTT,CAWSGQVNQPQHF
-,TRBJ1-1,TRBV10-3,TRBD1,TGTGCCACCCTACCGGGACAGGTGAACACTGAAGCTTTCTTT,CATLPGQVNTEAFF
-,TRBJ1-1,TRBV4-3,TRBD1,TGCGCCAGCAGCCGGACGGACAGGGCTTCCGAAGCTTTCTTT,CASSRTDRASEAFF
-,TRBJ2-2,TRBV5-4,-,TGTGCCAGCAGCCTCCCGGTAGGGGAGCTGTTTTTT,CASSLPVGELFF
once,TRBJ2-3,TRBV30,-,TGTGCCTGGAGTGTACGCAGGGCTGATACGCAGTATTTT,CAWSVRRADTQYF
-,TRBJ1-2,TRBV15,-,TGTGCCACCAGCAGAGATAGGGGGAGCTATGGCTACACCTTC,CATSRDRGSYGYTF
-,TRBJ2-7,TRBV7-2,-,TGTGCCAGCAGCTTAGGGCTAGCTGCCTACGAGCAGTACTTC,CASSLGLAAYEQYF
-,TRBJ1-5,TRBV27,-,TGTGCCAGCAGCCCCGGGGGGCCCCAGCCCCAGCATTTT,CASSPGGPQPQHF
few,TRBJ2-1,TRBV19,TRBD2,TGTGCCAGTAGTGTATCTAGCGGGAGTTACAATGAGCAGTTCTTC,CASSVSSGSYNEQFF
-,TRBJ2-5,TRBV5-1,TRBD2,TGCGCCAGCAGCGCGACTAGCGGGATGGAGGAGCAGTACTTC,CASSATSGMEEQYF
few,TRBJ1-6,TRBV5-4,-,TGTGCCAGCAGCTTGGCGGGGTCGGAGGCCCTCCACTTT,CASSLAGSEALHF
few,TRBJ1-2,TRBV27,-,TGTGCCAGCAGACCATCCGGGGCTAACTATGGCTACACCTTC,CASRPSGANYGYTF
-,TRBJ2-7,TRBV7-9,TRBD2,TGTGCCAGCAGCTCGGGGGGAGAGCAGTACTTC,CASSSGGEQYF
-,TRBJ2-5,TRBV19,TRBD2,TGTGCCAGTAGTCTGGCTAGCGGGGGGACAAAAGAGACCCAGTACTTC,CASSLASGGTKETQYF
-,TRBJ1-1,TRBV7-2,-,TGTGCCAGCAGCCTAGGTCTCTACCCTACAGGGAACACTGAAGCTTTCTTT,CASSLGLYPTGNTEAFF
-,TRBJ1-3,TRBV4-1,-,TGCGCCAGCAGCCAAGATGTCACAGGCGAATTCTCTGGAAACACCATATATTTT,CASSQDVTGEFSGNTIYF
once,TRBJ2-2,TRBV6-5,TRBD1,TGTGCCAGCAAAGGGCAGGGGGTAGGGGAGCTGTTTTTT,CASKGQGVGELFF
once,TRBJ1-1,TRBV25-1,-,TGTGCCAGCAGTGAATACGGGGGAGAGATGGCTTTCTTT,CASSEYGGEMAFF
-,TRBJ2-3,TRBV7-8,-,TGTGCCAGCAGCTCGGGGAATTGGGATACGCAGTATTTT,CASSSGNWDTQYF
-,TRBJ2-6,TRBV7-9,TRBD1,TGTGCCAGCAGAACTCCATGGGCAGGGGGCTCTGGGGCCAACGTCCTGACTTTC,CASRTPWAGGSGANVLTF
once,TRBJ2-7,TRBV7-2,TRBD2,TGTGCCAGCAGCTTAAGCGGGGCCCAAGGCGAGCAGTACTTC,CASSLSGAQGEQYF
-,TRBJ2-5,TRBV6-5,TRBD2,TGTGCCAGCAGTTACTCGGGACTATATGGGACCCAGTACTTC,CASSYSGLYGTQYF
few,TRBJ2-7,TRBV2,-,TGTGCCAGCAGTGTGGTTCGACGGGCCTACGAGCAGTACTTC,CASSVVRRAYEQYF
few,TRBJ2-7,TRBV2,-,TGTGCCAGCAGTGAGGAGACGGCTTGGTACGAGCAGTACTTC,CASSEETAWYEQYF
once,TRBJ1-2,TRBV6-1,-,TGTGCCAGCAGTGAACATTACCAACATAACTATGGCTACACCTTC,CASSEHYQHNYGYTF
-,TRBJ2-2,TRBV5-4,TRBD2,TGTGCCAGCAGCGTAGGTCTTCCGGGACTAGCGGGACCCGGGGAGCTGTTTTTT,CASSVGLPGLAGPGELFF
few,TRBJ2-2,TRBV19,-,TGTGCCAGTAGTATAGATCGCTATCCCGGGGAGCTGTTTTTT,CASSIDRYPGELFF
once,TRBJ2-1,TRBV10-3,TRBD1,TGTGCCAGCGGACAGGAAGAGAATGAGCAGTTCTTC,CASGQEENEQFF
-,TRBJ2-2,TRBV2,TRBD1,TGTGCCAGCAGTGAGGAGACCAGGGGGCGGCGGGAGCTGTTTTTT,CASSEETRGRRELFF
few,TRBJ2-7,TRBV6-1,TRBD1,TGTGCCAGCAGTTTACAGGGGGCTGGGTACGAGCAGTACTTC,CASSLQGAGYEQYF
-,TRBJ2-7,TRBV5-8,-,TGTGCCAGCAGCTCCGCCTACGAGCAGTACTTC,CASSSAYEQYF
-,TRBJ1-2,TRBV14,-,TGTGCCAGCAGCACGGGGTACGGCTATGGCTACACCTTC,CASSTGYGYGYTF